This T cell receptor (beta chain) stems from a study of a mutant IDH1 vaccine in newly diagnosed glioma. The overall study: Earlier treatment was radiotherapy, temozolomide, or both, with most getting both.

Generated by immunoSEQ multiplex PCR, the TCRdb table keeps only in-frame clones and is missing some. The repertoire holds around 69,000 clones, with 70% to 90% as singletons. Points on this clone: Its antigen is not known.

Time point reported: week 35, safety follow-up. The investigators gave 300 ug of mutant IDH1 20-mer peptide in each vaccine dose, together with topical imiquimod. The patients were given eight vaccinations, one each in weeks 1, 3, 5, 7, 11, 15, 19 and 23. This specimen consisted of PBMCs, obtained from a glioma patient whose treatment included an IDH1 peptide vaccine. This TCR was sampled from a man aged 30 to 45 with glioma.

The chain's CDR3 is CASSSGPGETDTQYF. The CDR3 nucleotides are TGTGCCAGCAGCTCGGGACCGGGTGAGACAGATACGCAGTATTTT. The V gene is TRBV5-4, the J gene TRBJ2-3; D possibly matches TRBD1 or TRBD2 (5 bases each). V was shortened by 3 bases and J by 3 bases, with 14 bases between the two germline ends. The length of the CDR3 is 15 residues. Germline values: CDR1 SGHNT, CDR2 YYREEE (reference sequence).